This TCR beta chain is drawn from a study of blood T cell repertoires in COVID-19. Study background: T cells, B-cell-depleted T cells, or PBMCs supplied cDNA or gDNA.

Authors' processing steps: Estimates of nucleated cell counts were drawn from the amplification of reference gene primers. The protocol was immunoSEQ multiplex PCR, while the TCRdb copy is restricted to in-frame clones and leaves out a portion. That table furnishes V, J and clone size, whereas the DNA furnished D and trimming. The data show 140,000 to 150,000 clones, approximately 90% seen once. Germline assignment: CDR1 MDHEN and CDR2 SYDVKM. The CDR3 length is 16 residues. Trimming at V came to 3 bases and at J to 2 bases, leaving 9 bases not matched to a gene. The clonotype comes from a man aged 60 to 75 with active or convalescent COVID-19. Material for sequencing was peripheral blood. The chain couples TRBV28 to TRBJ2-5, with TRBD1 matching 7 bases. CDR3 region: CASSLPRTGQQETQYF. CDR3 coding DNA: TGTGCCAGCAGTTTGCCCAGGACAGGACAACAAGAGACCCAGTACTTC.